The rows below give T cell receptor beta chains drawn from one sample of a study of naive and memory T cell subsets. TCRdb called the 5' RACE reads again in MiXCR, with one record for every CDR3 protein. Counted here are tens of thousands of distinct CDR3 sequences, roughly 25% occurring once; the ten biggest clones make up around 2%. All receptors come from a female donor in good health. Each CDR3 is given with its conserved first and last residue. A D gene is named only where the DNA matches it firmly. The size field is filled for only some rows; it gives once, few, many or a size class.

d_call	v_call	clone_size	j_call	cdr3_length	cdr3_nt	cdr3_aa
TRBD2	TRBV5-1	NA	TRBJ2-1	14	TGCGCCAGCAGCTTGGCAACTAGCGTTCATGAGCAGTTCTTC	CASSLATSVHEQFF
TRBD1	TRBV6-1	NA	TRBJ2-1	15	TGTGCCAGCACCACAGGGGATATGGCTGGAAATGAGCAGTTCTTC	CASTTGDMAGNEQFF
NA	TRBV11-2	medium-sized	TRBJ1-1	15	TGTGCCAGCAGCCCCCGGTGGACCTTTAGCACTGAAGCTTTCTTT	CASSPRWTFSTEAFF
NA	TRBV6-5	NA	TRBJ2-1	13	TGTGCCAGCAGTTTTTTAGGGGGAGATGAGCAGTTCTTC	CASSFLGGDEQFF
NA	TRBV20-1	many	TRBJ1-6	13	TGCAGTGCTAGAGACAGGGAGGGATCACCCCTCCACTTT	CSARDREGSPLHF
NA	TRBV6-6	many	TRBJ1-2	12	TGTGCCAGCACCCCGGACGGCTATGGCTACACCTTC	CASTPDGYGYTF
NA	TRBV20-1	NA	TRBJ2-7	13	TGCAGTGCTAGAGATCTGTCGGGAAACGAGCAGTACTTC	CSARDLSGNEQYF
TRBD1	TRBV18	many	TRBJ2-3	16	TGTGCCAGCTCACCCCTGGGGCAGGGGGCAACCGATACGCAGTATTTT	CASSPLGQGATDTQYF
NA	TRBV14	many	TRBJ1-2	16	TGTGCCAGCAGCCAAGATCCGAGGGTAGGGAACTATGGCTACACCTTC	CASSQDPRVGNYGYTF
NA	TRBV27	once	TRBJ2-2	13	TGTGCCAGCAGTTTATCCGAGGGCGGGGAGCTGTTTTTT	CASSLSEGGELFF
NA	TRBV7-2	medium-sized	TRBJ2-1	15	TGTGCCAGCAGCTTTGATCGGGGCTCCTACAATGAGCAGTTCTTC	CASSFDRGSYNEQFF
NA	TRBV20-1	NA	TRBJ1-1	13	TGCAGTGCTAATCCGGGGACGAACACTGAAGCTTTCTTT	CSANPGTNTEAFF
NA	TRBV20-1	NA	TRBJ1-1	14	TGCAGTGCTAGACCCCCCCAGAAGAACACTGAAGCTTTCTTT	CSARPPQKNTEAFF
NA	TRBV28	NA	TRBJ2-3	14	TGTGCCAGCTCTCTAAGGGTCTTACAGGATACGCAGTATTTT	CASSLRVLQDTQYF
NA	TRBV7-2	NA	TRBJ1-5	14	TGTGCCAGCAGCTTAGCCGGGAGAGATCAGCCCCAGCATTTT	CASSLAGRDQPQHF
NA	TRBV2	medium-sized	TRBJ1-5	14	TGTGCCAGCAGTTACCGGGACGGGGATTCGCCCCAGCATTTT	CASSYRDGDSPQHF
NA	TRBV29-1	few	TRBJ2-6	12	TGCAGCGTTCGATCCGGGGCCAACGTCCTGACTTTC	CSVRSGANVLTF
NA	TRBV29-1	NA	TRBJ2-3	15	TGCAGCGTTGAAGATCTGGCAGCGATCACAGATACGCAGTATTTT	CSVEDLAAITDTQYF
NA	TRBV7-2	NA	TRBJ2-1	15	TGTGCCAGCAGCTCACAACCGCAATCCTACAATGAGCAGTTCTTC	CASSSQPQSYNEQFF
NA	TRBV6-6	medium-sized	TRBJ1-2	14	TGTGCCAGCAGTCCCTCCGGGGCCCTCTATGGCTACACCTTC	CASSPSGALYGYTF
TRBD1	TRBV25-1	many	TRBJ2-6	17	TGTGCCAGCATAGGGACAGGGGGCGACTCTGGGGCCAACGTCCTGACTTTC	CASIGTGGDSGANVLTF
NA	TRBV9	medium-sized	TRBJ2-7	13	TGTGCCAGCAGCGTAGTAACCTGGGGGGAGCAGTACTTC	CASSVVTWGEQYF
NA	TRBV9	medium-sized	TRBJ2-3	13	TGTGCCAGCAGCGTAGCTGATACAGATACGCAGTATTTT	CASSVADTDTQYF
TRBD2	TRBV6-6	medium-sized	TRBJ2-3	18	TGTGCCAGCAGTTCCAGCCAGCGACTAGCGGGAGGGATCGGTACGCAGTATTTT	CASSSSQRLAGGIGTQYF
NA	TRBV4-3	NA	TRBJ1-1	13	TGCGCCAGCAGCCAAGATTCGGCCACTGAAGCTTTCTTT	CASSQDSATEAFF
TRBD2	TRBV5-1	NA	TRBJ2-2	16	TGCGCCAGCAGCTTACCGGGAGGGCCACAGACCGGGGAGCTGTTTTTT	CASSLPGGPQTGELFF
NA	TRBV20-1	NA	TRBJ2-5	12	TGCAGTGCAACAACTAGAACTGAGACCCAGTACTTC	CSATTRTETQYF
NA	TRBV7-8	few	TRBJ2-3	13	TGTGCCAGCAGCGTTCGTGTCGGCGTTACGCAGTATTTT	CASSVRVGVTQYF
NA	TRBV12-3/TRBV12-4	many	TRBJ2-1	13	TGTGCCAGCAGTTTTAGGGGGTCCAATGAGCAGTTCTTC	CASSFRGSNEQFF
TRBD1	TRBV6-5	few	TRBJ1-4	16	TGTGCCAGCAGTTCCCTTGGACAGGGGGTTAATGAAAAACTGTTTTTT	CASSSLGQGVNEKLFF
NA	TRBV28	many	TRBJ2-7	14	TGTGCCAGCAGTGCAAGCGGAAGCGCCTACGAGCAGTACTTC	CASSASGSAYEQYF
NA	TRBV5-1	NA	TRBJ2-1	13	TGCGCCAGCAGCCCCTCCGAAGTAGATGAGCAGTTCTTC	CASSPSEVDEQFF
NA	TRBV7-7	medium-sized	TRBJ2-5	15	TGTGCCAGCAGCTCCGTTGGGGGGGCCTCCGAGACCCAGTACTTC	CASSSVGGASETQYF